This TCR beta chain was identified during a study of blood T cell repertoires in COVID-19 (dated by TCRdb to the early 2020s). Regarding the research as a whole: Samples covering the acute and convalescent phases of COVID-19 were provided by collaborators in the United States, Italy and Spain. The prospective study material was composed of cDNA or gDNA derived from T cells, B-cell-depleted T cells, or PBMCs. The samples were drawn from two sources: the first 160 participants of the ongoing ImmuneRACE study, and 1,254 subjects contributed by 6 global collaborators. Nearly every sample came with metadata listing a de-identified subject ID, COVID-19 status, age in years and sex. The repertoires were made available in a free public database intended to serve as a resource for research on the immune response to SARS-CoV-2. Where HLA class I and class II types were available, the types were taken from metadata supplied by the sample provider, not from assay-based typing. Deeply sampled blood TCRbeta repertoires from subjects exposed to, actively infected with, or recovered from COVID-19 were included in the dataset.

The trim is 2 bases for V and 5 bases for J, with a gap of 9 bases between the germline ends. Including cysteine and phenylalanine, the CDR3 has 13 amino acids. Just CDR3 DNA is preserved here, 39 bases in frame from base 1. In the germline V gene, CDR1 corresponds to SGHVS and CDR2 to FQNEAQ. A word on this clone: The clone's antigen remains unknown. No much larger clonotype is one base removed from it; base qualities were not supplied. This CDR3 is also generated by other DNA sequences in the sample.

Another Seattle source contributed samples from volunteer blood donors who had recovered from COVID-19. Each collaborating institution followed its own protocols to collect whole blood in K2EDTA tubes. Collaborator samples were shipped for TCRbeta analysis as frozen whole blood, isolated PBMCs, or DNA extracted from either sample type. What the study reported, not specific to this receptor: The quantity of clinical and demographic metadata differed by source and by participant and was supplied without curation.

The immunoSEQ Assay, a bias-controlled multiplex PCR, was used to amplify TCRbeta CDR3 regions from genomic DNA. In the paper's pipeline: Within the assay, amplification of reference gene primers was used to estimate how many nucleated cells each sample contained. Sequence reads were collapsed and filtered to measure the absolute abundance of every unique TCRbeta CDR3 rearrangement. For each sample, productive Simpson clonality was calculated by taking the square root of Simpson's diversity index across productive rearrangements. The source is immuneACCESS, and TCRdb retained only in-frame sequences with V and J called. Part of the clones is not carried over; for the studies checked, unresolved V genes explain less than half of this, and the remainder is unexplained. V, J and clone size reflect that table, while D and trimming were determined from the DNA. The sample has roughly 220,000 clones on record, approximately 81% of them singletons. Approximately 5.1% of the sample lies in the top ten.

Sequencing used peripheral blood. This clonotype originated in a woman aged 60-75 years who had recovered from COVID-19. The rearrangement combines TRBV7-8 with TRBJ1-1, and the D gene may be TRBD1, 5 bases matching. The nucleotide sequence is TGTGCCAGCAGCTTAACCGGGGGAACTGAAGCTTTCTTT. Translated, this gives CASSLTGGTEAFF. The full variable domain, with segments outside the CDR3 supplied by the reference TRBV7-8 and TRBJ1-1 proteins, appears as GAGVSQSPRYKVAKRGQDVALRCDPISGHVSLFWYQQALGQGPEFLTYFQNEAQLDKSGLPSDRFFAERPEGSVSTLKIQRTQQEDSAVYLCASSLTGGTEAFFGQGTRLTVV.